Below, 10 T cell receptor beta chains from the same sample are listed, as sequenced in a study of T-cell memory formation after mild COVID-19. TCRdb ran MiXCR on the 5' RACE reads and lists one entry per CDR3 protein. The sample includes 100,000 to 150,000 distinct CDR3 sequences, approximately 6.2% of them seen just once. Sequencing was done on a sample of PBMCs or a T cell subset sorted from them (not recorded which). These receptors originate from an adult woman who had mild COVID-19 (a few samples of this study predate the infection). Cell type and time point are not known.

This clonotype showed up many times. V usage is TRBV6-2 or TRBV6-3 and J usage is TRBJ2-7, with TRBD2 matching over 12 bases. The length of the CDR3 is 13 residues. Germline V gene data show CDR1 as MNHEY and CDR2 as SVGEGT. The trim removed 5 bases at V and 13 bases at J, leaving 9 bases unmatched. CDR3 residues: CASSTTSGRWYYF. In nucleotides, the CDR3 is TGTGCCAGCAGTACGACTAGCGGGAGATGGTATTACTTC.

This clonotype was picked up a small number of times. V usage is TRBV4-2 and J usage is TRBJ2-4, with D maybe TRBD2 (6 bases). Trimming removed 0 bases from V and 0 bases from J, with 15 bases in between. This CDR3 comprises 18 residues. In germline, CDR1 is LGHNA, CDR2 YNFKEQ. In nucleotides, the CDR3 is TGTGCCAGCAGCCAAGAACCTCCGGGACTCATAGCCAAAAACATTCAGTACTTC. It encodes CASSQEPPGLIAKNIQYF.

In its sample, this clonotype was seen a few times. V usage is TRBV6-2 or TRBV6-3 and J usage is TRBJ1-1, with TRBD1 identical over 9 bases. V lost 11 bases and J lost 2; bases outside the gene matches: 12. The CDR3 covers 15 residues. Germline V lookup: CDR1 MNHEY, CDR2 SVGEGT. The CDR3 loop is CAGRGTGKGNTEAFF. The CDR3 DNA is TGTGCCGGTCGGGGGACAGGGAAGGGAAACACTGAAGCTTTCTTT.

The chain is built from TRBV7-2 and TRBJ2-3, with D perhaps matching TRBD1 (6 bases). Germline V lookup: CDR1 SGHTA, CDR2 FQGNSA. V lost 5 bases, J lost 0 bases, and 9 bases lay in between. The CDR3 is made up of 14 amino acids. The CDR3 DNA sequence: TGTGCCAGCAGCCCAAGGGGGAGCACAGATACGCAGTATTTT. It yields the protein CASSPRGSTDTQYF. Together with reference TRBV7-2 and TRBJ2-3, the CDR3 gives the full variable domain: GAGVSQSPSNKVTEKGKDVELRCDPISGHTALYWYRQSLGQGLEFLIYFQGNSAPDKSGLPSDRFSAERTGGSVSTLTIQRTQQEDSAVYLCASSPRGSTDTQYFGPGTRLTVL.

The V gene is TRBV12-3 or TRBV12-4, the J gene TRBJ1-5, with D hard to call. V was pared by 2 bases and J by 4 bases, with 15 bases between. The CDR3 covers 16 residues. The CDR3: CASSLTSGSRNQPQHF. As DNA, the CDR3 is TGTGCCAGCAGTTTAACATCGGGCAGTCGTAATCAGCCCCAGCATTTT.

In this sample, this clonotype turned up many times. J is TRBJ1-1 and V is TRBV20-1, with D unclear. Deletions cut 3 bases from V and 12 bases from J, with 20 bases between. The CDR3 sequence is 13 residues long. Germline CDR1 DFQATT, CDR2 SNEGSKA (reference sequence). CDR3: CSASSPGREATFF. The CDR3, as DNA: TGCAGTGCTAGTAGTCCCGGGCGGGAGGCAACTTTCTTT.

This clonotype was seen repeatedly, ten times or more. CDR3 sequence: CSVAQSGFYNEQFF. The CDR3 nucleotides read TGCAGCGTTGCCCAAAGCGGGTTCTACAATGAGCAGTTCTTC. V gene TRBV29-1 combines with J gene TRBJ2-1, with a weak D call TRBD2 (6 bases). V lost 4 bases and J 3 bases, leaving 13 bases between the germline ends. The CDR3 spans 14 residues. CDR1 is SQVTM, CDR2 ANQGSEA, per germline.

In its sample, this clonotype was seen a few times. The J gene is TRBJ1-2, the V gene TRBV3-1; D gene unclear. The V end lost 5 bases, the J end lost 6 bases, and 7 bases lay between the germline ends. The V gene's germline CDR1 is LGHDT and CDR2 YNNKEL (reference sequence). The CDR3 runs to 11 residues. The CDR3 reads CASSSGDGYTF. CDR3 nucleotides: TGTGCCAGCAGCTCAGGAGATGGCTACACCTTC.

The rearrangement joins TRBV6-2 or TRBV6-3 to TRBJ1-6; D might be TRBD1 (5 bases). The CDR3 extends over 14 amino acids. Germline CDR1 reads MNHEY; CDR2 reads SVGEGT. V lost 11 bases to trimming and J lost 6 bases, with 17 bases between them. CDR3 DNA: TGTGCCGGACATTTAGGACGGGGTAATTCACCCCTCCACTTT. Translated, it gives CAGHLGRGNSPLHF.

The chain employs TRBV21-1 and TRBJ2-2; TRBD1 is the table's D call and was not checked against the DNA. TRBV21-1 counts as a pseudogene. This CDR3 region has 15 residues. The CDR3 DNA reads TGTGCCCCCCGAGGGGGGCAGCCGAACACCGGGGAGCTGTTTTTT. This translates into CAPRGGQPNTGELFF.